The clone carrying this T cell receptor beta chain was observed once. What it recognizes is unknown. Generated by immunoSEQ multiplex PCR, the TCRdb table keeps only in-frame clones and is missing some. The sample lists about 2.3 million clones; just under 95% were seen once. CDR3 size: 17 residues. The V end was cut by 2 bases, the J end by 3 bases, with 14 bases between. Germline V CDR1 and CDR2: MDHEN, SYDVKM. The sample originates from a study of shared clonotypes between healthy human individuals. General study findings and limits: Memory subsets had estimated richness that was generally smaller than that of naive subsets.

The study separated CD4+ cells into CD45RA+ naive and CD45RA-negative memory subsets. This receptor was identified in a young man in good health. Some clones in this sample may be carry-over from other donors' samples. The material sequenced was naive CD4+ T cells from PBMCs. Sample subset: CD45RA+ positively selected. This chain links TRBV28 with TRBJ2-6; unclear D gene. The DNA for the CDR3 is TGTGCCAGCAGTTTACTTGGGGTACCAAGTGGGGCCAACGTCCTGACTTTC. Amino acid sequence: CASSLLGVPSGANVLTF. The full variable domain, its missing parts supplied by reference TRBV28 and TRBJ2-6, is DVKVTQSSRYLVKRTGEKVFLECVQDMDHENMFWYRQDPGLGLRLIYFSYDVKMKEKGDIPEGYSVSREKKERFSLILESASTNQTSMYLCASSLLGVPSGANVLTFGAGSRLTVL.